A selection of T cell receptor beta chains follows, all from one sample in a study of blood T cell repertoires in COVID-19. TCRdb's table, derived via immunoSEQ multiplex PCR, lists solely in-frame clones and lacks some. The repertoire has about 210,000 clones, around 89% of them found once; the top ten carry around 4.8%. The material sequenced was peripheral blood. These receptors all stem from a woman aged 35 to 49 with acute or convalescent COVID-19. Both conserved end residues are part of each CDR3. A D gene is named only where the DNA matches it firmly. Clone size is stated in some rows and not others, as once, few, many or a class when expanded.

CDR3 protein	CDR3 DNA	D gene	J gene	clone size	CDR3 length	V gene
CASSLLVDTEAFF	TGCGCCAGCAGCTTATTAGTTGACACTGAAGCTTTCTTT	NA	TRBJ1-1	NA	13	TRBV5-1
CASSLGQYTGELFF	TGTGCCAGCAGCCTGGGACAATACACCGGGGAGCTGTTTTTT	NA	TRBJ2-2	NA	14	TRBV11-2
CATSDLDKTGELFF	TGTGCCACCAGTGATTTGGACAAAACCGGGGAGCTGTTTTTT	NA	TRBJ2-2	NA	14	TRBV24-1
CASRRDRGKETQYF	TGTGCCAGCAGACGGGACAGGGGGAAGGAGACCCAGTACTTC	TRBD1	TRBJ2-5	NA	14	TRBV5-5
CASSVDGTATHTEAFF	TGTGCCAGCAGCGTAGACGGGACAGCAACGCACACTGAAGCTTTCTTT	TRBD1	TRBJ1-1	NA	16	TRBV9
CASSLTPANTIYF	TGTGCCAGCAGCTTAACACCCGCAAACACCATATATTTT	NA	TRBJ1-3	NA	13	TRBV11-2
CASSRRGGTEAFF	TGTGCCAGCAGTCGTAGGGGAGGCACTGAAGCTTTCTTT	NA	TRBJ1-1	NA	13	TRBV6-5
CASSLNRDSNQPQHF	TGCGCCAGCAGCCTGAACAGGGATAGCAATCAGCCCCAGCATTTT	NA	TRBJ1-5	few	15	TRBV10-2
CASSPGYTEAFF	TGTGCCAGCAGTCCAGGATACACTGAAGCTTTCTTT	NA	TRBJ1-1	NA	12	TRBV12-3/TRBV12-4
CASSPTPTSEKLFF	TGTGCCAGCTCACCAACCCCTACGAGTGAAAAACTGTTTTTT	NA	TRBJ1-4	once	14	TRBV18
CASSPPQTTETNQPQHF	TGCGCCAGCAGCCCTCCTCAGACGACAGAGACCAATCAGCCCCAGCATTTT	NA	TRBJ1-5	NA	17	TRBV10-1
CASSIGQGYGYTF	TGTGCCAGTAGTATTGGACAGGGTTATGGCTACACCTTC	TRBD1	TRBJ1-2	NA	13	TRBV19
CASTGVQDRDRFYGYTF	TGTGCCAGCACGGGAGTACAGGACAGGGATCGTTTCTATGGCTACACCTTC	TRBD1	TRBJ1-2	NA	17	TRBV6-4
CATSVRLAGPEETQYF	TGTGCCACCAGCGTAAGACTAGCGGGGCCGGAAGAGACCCAGTACTTC	TRBD2	TRBJ2-5	NA	16	TRBV15
CASSFQGDLTTEAFF	TGTGCCAGCAGCTTCCAGGGGGATTTGACCACTGAAGCTTTCTTT	TRBD1	TRBJ1-1	NA	15	TRBV7-9
CASSSYPGQGSEAFF	TGTGCCAGCAGTTCTTATCCGGGACAGGGCTCTGAAGCTTTCTTT	TRBD1	TRBJ1-1	once	15	TRBV6-5
CASSLKGPVRWARGYTEAFF	TGTGCCAGCAGCTTAAAAGGTCCAGTGCGGTGGGCGAGAGGGTACACTGAAGCTTTCTTT	NA	TRBJ1-1	NA	20	TRBV7-3
CASSQGDTQQFF	TGTGCCAGCAGCCAAGGGGACACCCAACAGTTCTTC	NA	TRBJ2-1	NA	12	TRBV4-2
CASIRDSSSYNEQFF	TGTGCCAGTATTAGAGACTCCAGCTCCTACAATGAGCAGTTCTTC	NA	TRBJ2-1	NA	15	TRBV19
CASSDQDTNTGELFF	TGTGCCAGCAGTGACCAGGACACTAACACCGGGGAGCTGTTTTTT	NA	TRBJ2-2	NA	15	TRBV25-1
CASSEGTGHGYTF	TGTGCCAGCAGCGAGGGGACAGGGCATGGCTACACCTTC	TRBD1	TRBJ1-2	NA	13	TRBV9
CASSRGQGGTGELFF	TGTGCCAGCAGTCGAGGACAGGGGGGAACCGGGGAGCTGTTTTTT	TRBD1	TRBJ2-2	NA	15	TRBV2
CAISERQGYTDTQYF	TGTGCCATCAGTGAACGACAGGGGTACACAGATACGCAGTATTTT	TRBD1	TRBJ2-3	NA	15	TRBV10-3
CASRSNSNQPQHF	TGTGCCAGCAGGTCAAATAGCAATCAGCCCCAGCATTTT	NA	TRBJ1-5	NA	13	TRBV11-2
CASSVGPGEQPQHF	TGTGCCAGCAGCGTAGGGCCAGGTGAGCAGCCCCAGCATTTT	NA	TRBJ1-5	NA	14	TRBV9
CALQGGYGYTF	TGTGCCTTACAGGGGGGATATGGCTACACCTTC	TRBD1	TRBJ1-2	NA	11	TRBV2
CASSPVEGSPYGYTF	TGTGCCAGCAGCCCAGTCGAGGGATCTCCGTATGGCTACACCTTC	NA	TRBJ1-2	NA	15	TRBV3-1/TRBV3-2
CASSEGQGRLQTQYF	TGTGCCAGCAGTGAAGGGCAGGGCCGGTTGCAGACCCAGTACTTC	NA	TRBJ2-5	NA	15	TRBV6-1
CASSRGLAGTGELFF	TGTGCCAGCAGCCGCGGACTAGCGGGGACCGGGGAGCTGTTTTTT	TRBD2	TRBJ2-2	NA	15	TRBV3-1/TRBV3-2
CASSLQDRPIGGYTF	TGTGCCAGCAGCCTACAGGACAGACCAATCGGGGGCTACACCTTC	NA	TRBJ1-2	NA	15	TRBV9
CASGLVEGFRELFF	TGTGCTAGTGGTTTGGTAGAGGGATTCAGGGAGCTGTTTTTT	NA	TRBJ2-2	NA	14	TRBV12-5
CASSLALARADTQYF	TGTGCCAGCAGCTTGGCCCTAGCGAGGGCAGATACGCAGTATTTT	NA	TRBJ2-3	NA	15	TRBV5-6
CASRGAGQGTGELFF	TGTGCCAGCAGGGGGGCCGGACAGGGGACCGGGGAGCTGTTTTTT	TRBD1	TRBJ2-2	NA	15	TRBV27
CASGLVEAQHHGELFF	TGTGCTAGTGGTTTGGTAGAGGCTCAGCACCATGGGGAGCTGTTTTTT	NA	TRBJ2-2	NA	16	TRBV12-5
CATKRGGSYNEQFF	TGTGCCACCAAGCGGGGGGGCTCCTACAATGAGCAGTTCTTC	TRBD2	TRBJ2-1	NA	14	TRBV19
CASSASGTGARGYTF	TGTGCCAGTAGTGCTTCCGGGACAGGGGCTCGGGGCTACACCTTC	TRBD1	TRBJ1-2	once	15	TRBV19
CASSSTGGGYNEQFF	TGTGCCAGCAGTTCCACAGGGGGAGGTTACAATGAGCAGTTCTTC	TRBD1	TRBJ2-1	NA	15	TRBV6-5
CASSQDRAYGYTF	TGTGCCAGCAGCCAGGACAGGGCCTATGGCTACACCTTC	TRBD1	TRBJ1-2	NA	13	TRBV11-2
CATAGQVAGETQYF	TGTGCCACCGCGGGACAGGTCGCGGGAGAGACCCAGTACTTC	TRBD1	TRBJ2-5	NA	14	TRBV10-3
CASSKEPRGWTNEKLFF	TGTGCCAGCAGCAAAGAGCCCAGGGGATGGACTAATGAAAAACTGTTTTTT	NA	TRBJ1-4	NA	17	TRBV21-1
CASSMTGTTYNSPLHF	TGTGCCAGCAGTATGACCGGGACAACCTATAATTCACCCCTCCACTTT	NA	TRBJ1-6	NA	16	TRBV27
CASSFTLGLYQETQYF	TGTGCCAGCAGCTTCACCCTGGGCCTTTACCAAGAGACCCAGTACTTC	NA	TRBJ2-5	NA	16	TRBV5-6
CAWSLPGQNEAFF	TGTGCCTGGAGTCTACCCGGACAGAATGAAGCTTTCTTT	NA	TRBJ1-1	NA	13	TRBV30
CSAAKGYTF	TGCAGTGCCGCGAAAGGCTACACCTTC	NA	TRBJ1-2	NA	9	TRBV20-1
CASRGQGTDTQYF	TGTGCCAGCAGGGGACAGGGGACAGATACGCAGTATTTT	TRBD1	TRBJ2-3	NA	13	TRBV2
CASSAPGLAGAGELFF	TGTGCCAGCAGTGCCCCCGGACTAGCGGGGGCCGGGGAGCTGTTTTTT	TRBD2	TRBJ2-2	NA	16	TRBV6-1
CASSLWANEQFF	TGTGCCAGCAGCCTTTGGGCCAATGAGCAGTTCTTC	NA	TRBJ2-1	NA	12	TRBV11-3
CASTLAGTEAFF	TGTGCCAGCACCCTTGCGGGCACTGAAGCTTTCTTT	NA	TRBJ1-1	NA	12	TRBV6-6
CASTRTGGSGNTIYF	TGTGCCAGCACCCGGACAGGGGGCTCTGGAAACACCATATATTTT	TRBD1	TRBJ1-3	NA	15	TRBV9
CASKRDIEAFF	TGTGCCAGCAAGAGGGACATTGAAGCTTTCTTT	NA	TRBJ1-1	NA	11	TRBV6-6
CASSPRRLAGGGEAKNIQYF	TGTGCCAGCTCACCAAGGCGTCTAGCGGGGGGCGGTGAGGCCAAAAACATTCAGTACTTC	TRBD2	TRBJ2-4	NA	20	TRBV18
CATSLAGGSTDTQYF	TGTGCCACCAGCTTAGCGGGGGGTAGCACAGATACGCAGTATTTT	TRBD2	TRBJ2-3	NA	15	TRBV24-1
CSAGGKFAFF	TGCAGTGCTGGGGGGAAATTTGCTTTCTTT	NA	TRBJ1-1	NA	10	TRBV20-1
CATTGDNYGYTF	TGTGCCACCACAGGGGATAACTATGGCTACACCTTC	TRBD1	TRBJ1-2	NA	12	TRBV7-8
CASSPSRGMNTEAFF	TGCGCCAGCAGCCCGAGTAGGGGCATGAACACTGAAGCTTTCTTT	NA	TRBJ1-1	NA	15	TRBV4-1
CASSFGGAVLTTDTQYF	TGTGCCAGCAGCTTTGGTGGTGCGGTCCTAACCACAGATACGCAGTATTTT	NA	TRBJ2-3	once	17	TRBV5-6